Detailed here is one TCR beta chain. Its antigen is not known. This sample is drawn from a study of Graves' ophthalmopathy and Graves' hyperthyroidism. General study points: Clonotypes were expanded in thyroid at above 0.001 frequency, and most also appeared in blood.

As the template, RNA transcripts were used to amplify TCR beta CDR3 regions. HTBI-primed RT-PCR formed the first round, and a multiplex PCR formed the second. Via MiXCR, TCRdb re-called the multiplex PCR reads, giving one row per CDR3 protein. In the table there are about 740,000 distinct CDR3 sequences, roughly two fifths of which are singletons. This clonotype was obtained from an adult man with Graves' ophthalmopathy. Input material: peripheral blood.

The CDR3 loop reads CASSQGSADSYEQYF. CDR3 bases: TGTGCCAGCAGCCAAGGATCGGCTGACTCCTACGAGCAGTACTTC. The gene calls are TRBV9 and TRBJ2-7; D is unresolved. The CDR3 loop spans 15 amino acids. The germline V gene encodes CDR1 SGDLS and CDR2 YYNGEE. V was pared by 4 bases and J by 0 bases, with 14 bases between.